The 18 T cell receptor beta chains listed next were all sequenced from one sample in a study of vaccination effects on CD4 cells after COVID-19. Before sequencing, viral peptide pools were used by the ViraFEST assay to expand antigen-specific CD4+ T cells. Isolating CD4+ T cells followed about 10 days of culture. The person was diagnosed with PCR-confirmed SARS-CoV-2 infection between March and December 2020. What these receptors recognize is not known. This table comes from immunoSEQ multiplex PCR, and its TCRdb copy is limited to in-frame clones, with some not included. The profile covers tens of thousands of clones, with just over 70% appearing a single time and 28% taken by the ten largest. The sample consisted of CD4+ T cells from PBMCs cultured with a peptide pool, taken before COVID-19 vaccination. These receptor sequences come from a human donor who had a prior SARS-CoV-2 infection.

The V and J genes are TRBV3-1 (or the pseudogene TRBV3-2) and TRBJ2-5; D uncertain. V was shortened by 0 bases and J by 4 bases, with 9 bases between the two germline ends. Looked up from germline, CDR1 is LGHDT and CDR2 is YNNKEL (reference sequence). This CDR3 comprises 14 residues. The CDR3 DNA reads as TGTGCCAGCAGCCAAGATACCCTCCGAGAGACCCAGTACTTC. Its translation is CASSQDTLRETQYF.

This sequence joins TRBV27 and TRBJ1-1, with no clear D. Trimming pared 3 bases from V and 10 bases from J, leaving 15 bases between. Germline V gives CDR1 MNHEY, CDR2 SMNVEV (reference sequence). The CDR3 is made up of 13 amino acids. CDR3 in DNA: TGTGCCAGCAGTTTCAATGAGGGTGGTAGAGCTTTCTTT. It translates to CASSFNEGGRAFF.

The rearrangement joins TRBV7-2 to TRBJ1-5, with no clear D. V gave up 1 base and J gave up 3 bases, with 4 bases separating them. CDR1 is SGHTA, CDR2 FQGNSA, per germline. The CDR3 sequence is 13 residues long. CDR3 coding DNA: TGTGCCAGCAGCTTAGGAGACAATCAGCCCCAGCATTTT. Residues: CASSLGDNQPQHF.

The genes are TRBV5-6 and TRBJ2-7; D remains ambiguous. CDR3 length: 14 residues. Germline V lookup: CDR1 SGHDT, CDR2 YYEEEE. V was trimmed by 6 bases and J by 2 bases, leaving 15 bases between them. The CDR3 loop reads CASTANWLTYEQYF. The CDR3, as DNA: TGTGCCAGCACCGCGAACTGGCTAACCTACGAGCAGTACTTC.

The chain employs TRBV5-1 and TRBJ2-2; 7 bases match TRBD1. The V segment lost 0 bases and the J segment 3 bases; nucleotides outside the gene matches: 2. CDR3 size: 15 residues. The germline gives CDR1 SGHRS, CDR2 YFSETQ. The DNA for the CDR3 is TGCGCCAGCAGCTTGGGAGGGGGCGACACCGGGGAGCTGTTTTTT. Its protein product is CASSLGGGDTGELFF.

The chain is built from TRBV15 and TRBJ2-7, with TRBD1 matching 10 bases. Germline CDR1 and CDR2: LNHNV and YYDKDF (reference sequence). The length of the CDR3 is 15 residues. The V gene end was trimmed by 1 base and the J gene end by 6 bases; junction bases not matched to a gene: 6. This CDR3 is CATSRGSDRGGEQYF. CDR3 coding DNA: TGTGCCACCAGCAGAGGTTCGGACAGGGGGGGCGAGCAGTACTTC. The entire variable domain, with the rest obtained from reference TRBV15 and TRBJ2-7, is as follows: DAMVIQNPRYQVTQFGKPVTLSCSQTLNHNVMYWYQQKSSQAPKLLFHYYDKDFNNEADTPDNFQSRRPNTSFCFLDIRSPGLGDTAMYLCATSRGSDRGGEQYFGPGTRLTVT.

The chain employs TRBV10-3 and TRBJ2-7, with TRBD1 matching over 8 bases. V trimming: 2 bases; J trimming: 1 base; junction bases outside the gene matches: 4. The germline V gene has CDR1 ENHRY and CDR2 SYGVKD. The CDR3 is 15 amino acids. CDR3 bases: TGTGCCATCAGTGAGGGGACAGGTTATTCCTACGAGCAGTACTTC. It encodes CAISEGTGYSYEQYF.

This chain links TRBV12-3 or TRBV12-4 with TRBJ2-3; D not certain. The germline V and J ends were trimmed by 3 bases and 6 bases, with 4 bases remaining between them. The CDR3 spans 11 residues. Written as DNA, the CDR3 is TGTGCCAGCAGTTTTTTCGATACGCAGTATTTT. The encoded protein is CASSFFDTQYF.

The V call is TRBV4-2, the J call TRBJ2-3; a weak D match, TRBD2 (5 bases). Germline V gene data show CDR1 as LGHNA and CDR2 as YNFKEQ. Trimming took 4 bases from V and 6 from J, leaving 17 bases between them. This CDR3 is built from 15 residues. For the CDR3, the DNA is TGTGCCAGCAGCCCGCGGGTGGCTAGTGGGGATACGCAGTATTTT. It yields the protein CASSPRVASGDTQYF.

The V and J genes are TRBV3-1 (or the pseudogene TRBV3-2) and TRBJ1-4; D ambiguous. The germline V and J ends were trimmed by 5 bases and 7 bases, with 11 bases remaining between them. CDR1 and CDR2 (germline): LGHDT, YNNKEL (reference sequence). The CDR3 spans 13 residues. CDR3 DNA sequence: TGTGCCAGCAGCTCCGGGAACCCTGAAAAACTGTTTTTT. Residues: CASSSGNPEKLFF.

This clone was detected once. The V gene is TRBV7-9, the J gene TRBJ2-5; no reliable D call. V was shortened by 1 base and J by 4 bases, with 10 bases between the two germline ends. The germline V gene has CDR1 SEHNR and CDR2 FQNEAQ (reference sequence). The CDR3 spans 14 residues. The DNA of the CDR3 is TGTGCCAGCAGCTTAGGCAATTTAGCAGAGACCCAGTACTTC. It specifies CASSLGNLAETQYF.

The chain has TRBV24-1 and TRBJ1-2, with D unclear. CDR3 length: 14 amino acids. Trimming left V 6 bases short and J 3 bases short, with 13 bases between. Germline V CDR1 and CDR2: KGHDR, SFDVKD. The CDR3 nucleotides read TGTGCCACCAGTAAGGACGGTGCAGACTATGGCTACACCTTC. It is translated as CATSKDGADYGYTF.

V usage is TRBV21-1 and J usage is TRBJ2-3; TRBD1 is the table's D call and was not checked against the DNA. TRBV21-1 counts as a pseudogene. The CDR3 consists of 16 residues. CDR3 DNA: TGTGCCAGCAGCGTCGCCGGGACAGCAGTCACAGATACGCAGTATTTT. It codes for CASSVAGTAVTDTQYF.

J is TRBJ1-1 and V is TRBV9; D gene uncertain. CDR1 is SGDLS and CDR2 is YYNGEE in the germline V gene. The CDR3 has 13 amino acids. The V end was cut by 2 bases, the J end by 4 bases, with 9 bases between. The CDR3 DNA is TGTGCCAGCAGCGTTATGTCCGGCACTGAAGCTTTCTTT. Its protein is CASSVMSGTEAFF.

The chain links TRBV15 to TRBJ1-5; unclear D gene. The CDR3 extends over 16 amino acids. Deletions cut 4 bases from V and 6 bases from J, with 19 bases between. CDR1 is LNHNV and CDR2 is YYDKDF in the germline V gene (reference sequence). CDR3 in amino acids: CATSTRRTFKGQPQHF. The CDR3 DNA is TGTGCCACCAGCACCCGTCGGACTTTCAAGGGTCAGCCCCAGCATTTT.

This clone was seen a few times. The rearrangement uses TRBV7-2 and TRBJ1-2, with a tentative D call TRBD1 (6 bases). V was cut by 2 bases and J by 4 bases, with 14 bases left in between. Germline-derived CDR1 and CDR2 are SGHTA and FQGNSA. This CDR3 is built from 15 residues. The CDR3 here is CASSLSWAGVYGYTF. CDR3 nucleotides: TGTGCCAGCAGCTTATCCTGGGCAGGGGTCTATGGCTACACCTTC.

CDR3 loop: CAWSVRQVYEQYF. CDR3 nucleotides: TGTGCCTGGAGTGTACGACAGGTCTACGAGCAGTACTTC. The J gene is TRBJ2-7, the V gene TRBV30; D possibly corresponds to TRBD1 (6 bases). The CDR3 has 13 residues. Trimming pared 0 bases from V and 3 bases from J, leaving 9 bases between. Looked up from germline, CDR1 is GTSNPN and CDR2 is SVGIG (reference sequence). Together with reference TRBV30 and TRBJ2-7, the CDR3 gives the full variable domain: SQTIHQWPATLVQPVGSPLSLECTVEGTSNPNLYWYRQAAGRGLQLLFYSVGIGQISSEVPQNLSASRPQDRQFILSSKKLLLSDSGFYLCAWSVRQVYEQYFGPGTRLTVT.

The chain uses TRBV2 and TRBJ2-7; 8 positions agree with TRBD1. The CDR3 length is 13 residues. Trimming at V came to 7 bases and at J to 4 bases, leaving 6 bases not matched to a gene. CDR1 SNHLY and CDR2 FYNNEI come from the germline V gene. The CDR3 reads CASMTGEPYEQYF. The CDR3 coding sequence is TGTGCCAGCATGACAGGGGAACCATACGAGCAGTACTTC. The full variable domain, with the rest looked up from reference TRBV2 and TRBJ2-7, is EPEVTQTPSHQVTQMGQEVILRCVPISNHLYFYWYRQILGQKVEFLVSFYNNEISEKSEIFDDQFSVERPDGSNFTLKIRSTKLEDSAMYFCASMTGEPYEQYFGPGTRLTVT.